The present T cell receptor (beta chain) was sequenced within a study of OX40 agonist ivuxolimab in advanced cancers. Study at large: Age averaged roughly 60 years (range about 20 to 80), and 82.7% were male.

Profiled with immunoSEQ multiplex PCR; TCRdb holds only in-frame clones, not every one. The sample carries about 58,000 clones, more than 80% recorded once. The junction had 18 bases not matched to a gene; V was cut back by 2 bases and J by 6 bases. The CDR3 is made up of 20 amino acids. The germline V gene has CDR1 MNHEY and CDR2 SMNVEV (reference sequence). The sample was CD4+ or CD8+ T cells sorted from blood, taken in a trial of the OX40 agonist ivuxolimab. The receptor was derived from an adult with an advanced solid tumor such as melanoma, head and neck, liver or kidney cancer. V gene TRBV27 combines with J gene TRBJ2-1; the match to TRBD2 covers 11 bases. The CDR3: CASSLIWFSSGGAKGNEQFF. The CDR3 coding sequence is TGTGCCAGCAGTTTAATTTGGTTTAGTAGCGGGGGGGCGAAGGGCAATGAGCAGTTCTTC.